The 23 T cell receptor beta chains reported below all come from one sample, sequenced in a study of molecular identifiers for immune sequencing clone quantification. Using its own MiXCR run on the PCR reads, TCRdb lists one record per CDR3 protein. Found here are 490,000 or so distinct CDR3 sequences, about a fifth of them singletons; the top ten hold around 0.84%. The sample consisted of naive CD8+ T cells from blood, with Jurkat cell RNA spiked in. The subset was: FACS-sorted CD8+CD4-CCR7+CD45RA+ naive T cells. The receptors come from a human donor in good health. Some libraries in this study had Jurkat cell RNA spiked in.

This clonotype showed up many times. The chain recombines TRBV19 with TRBJ2-3; D might be TRBD2 (6 bases). The CDR3 has 15 amino acids. Trimming removed 10 bases at V and 6 bases at J, with 23 bases between. Per germline, CDR1 LNHDA and CDR2 SQIVND (reference sequence). The chain's CDR3 is CATSGLARLQDTQYF. CDR3 nucleotides: TGTGCCACCTCTGGTCTAGCGAGACTTCAGGATACGCAGTATTTT.

This clonotype has only a few counts. The J gene is TRBJ1-1, the V gene TRBV4-3, with D possibly being TRBD1 (6 bases). Germline CDR1 and CDR2: LGHNA and YSLEER. Trimming took 3 bases from V and 6 from J, leaving 17 bases between them. This CDR3 has 15 residues. As DNA, the CDR3 is TGCGCCAGCAGCCACCTTCGACAGGACCTCTCTGAAGCTTTCTTT. Residues: CASSHLRQDLSEAFF.

There are a few counts of this clonotype. The chain links TRBV20-1 to TRBJ2-3, with D tentatively TRBD1 or TRBD2 (6 bases each). The CDR3 totals 16 residues. Germline loops: CDR1 DFQATT, CDR2 SNEGSKA (reference sequence). V was shortened by 6 bases and J by 3 bases, with 22 bases between the two germline ends. The CDR3 protein is CSAEGGQGVWTDTQYF. The CDR3 bases are TGCAGTGCCGAGGGGGGCCAGGGAGTTTGGACAGATACGCAGTATTTT.

The rearrangement uses TRBV27 and TRBJ2-1; TRBD2 is a possible D gene (5 bases). Germline CDR1 MNHEY, CDR2 SMNVEV (reference sequence). Deletions cut 7 bases from V and 3 bases from J, with 16 bases between. The CDR3 loop spans 15 amino acids. DNA for the CDR3: TGTGCCAGCACATCCCGGGGTCTAGGCTACAATGAGCAGTTCTTC. Residues: CASTSRGLGYNEQFF.

The rearrangement joins TRBV24-1 to TRBJ1-1; D is unresolved. V gave up 3 bases and J gave up 3 bases, with 13 bases separating them. From germline, CDR1 is KGHDR and CDR2 SFDVKD. The CDR3 runs 15 residues. CDR3 protein: CATSDIRGEDTEAFF. CDR3 sequence (DNA): TGTGCCACCAGTGATATTCGGGGTGAGGACACTGAAGCTTTCTTT.

This chain links TRBV6-5 with TRBJ1-1; D unresolved. Germline CDR1 MNHEY, CDR2 SVGAGI. V was cut by 5 bases and J by 0 bases, with 10 bases left in between. This CDR3 has 14 amino acids. CDR3 coding DNA: TGTGCCAGCAGTCCGCAAACACTGAACACTGAAGCTTTCTTT. Its protein is CASSPQTLNTEAFF.

This clonotype was found many times. The V and J genes are TRBV5-1 and TRBJ2-5; D remains ambiguous. There are 14 residues in the CDR3. Germline values: CDR1 SGHRS, CDR2 YFSETQ. The V end was cut by 4 bases, the J end by 4 bases, with 14 bases between. In nucleotides, the CDR3 is TGCGCCAGCAGCCACCGGACGCCCCCAGAGACCCAGTACTTC. It translates to CASSHRTPPETQYF.

This clonotype occurred a few times. The V call is TRBV11-2, the J call TRBJ2-5, with a possible D match to TRBD2 (6 bases). This CDR3 region has 16 residues. Trimming stripped 6 bases from V and 5 bases from J, with 22 bases between. Per the germline V gene, CDR1 is SGHAT and CDR2 is FQNNGV. The CDR3 DNA sequence: TGTGCCAGCAGGCCCGAGGGAGGAGAAGCCTGGGAGACCCAGTACTTC. As protein: CASRPEGGEAWETQYF.

This clonotype was counted many times. V usage is TRBV7-2 and J usage is TRBJ2-1; 9 nucleotides line up with TRBD2. J was trimmed by 1 base and V by 1 base; bases with no gene match: 2. This CDR3 contains 16 residues. In germline, CDR1 is SGHTA, CDR2 FQGNSA. The CDR3 reads CASSLGLAVSYNEQFF. The CDR3 region has the DNA TGTGCCAGCAGCTTAGGACTAGCGGTTTCCTACAATGAGCAGTTCTTC.

Notes on this clonotype: A much larger clone lies a single base off, so this may be a read error. This chain joins TRBV19 and TRBJ1-5, with D possibly being TRBD1 (5 bases). This CDR3 is 13 amino acids long. CDR1 and CDR2 (germline): LNHDA, SQIVND (reference sequence). The CDR3 bases are TGTGCCAGTAGTATTCAGGACAATCAGCCCCGGCATTTT. As protein: CASSIQDNQPRHF.

Only a few counts were recorded for this clonotype. This rearrangement joins TRBV27 to TRBJ1-1; D unresolved. The CDR3 contains 15 residues. Trimming shortened V by 4 bases and J by 0 bases, and 12 bases separated the two germline ends. Germline V gives CDR1 MNHEY, CDR2 SMNVEV (reference sequence). CDR3 region: CASSSRLRMNTEAFF. The DNA of the CDR3 is TGTGCCAGCAGTTCTCGATTGAGGATGAACACTGAAGCTTTCTTT.

The chain joins TRBV6-1 to TRBJ2-7; 10 bases are a match to TRBD2. The germline V gene has CDR1 MNHNS and CDR2 SASEGT. V lost 2 bases, J lost 6 bases, and 7 bases stayed unmatched. The CDR3 is made up of 15 amino acids. The CDR3 is CASSESVSGRLEQYF. CDR3 coding DNA: TGTGCCAGCAGTGAATCTGTTAGCGGGAGGCTCGAGCAGTACTTC.

There are many counts of this clonotype. V gene TRBV7-9 combines with J gene TRBJ2-5; 10 bases are shared with TRBD1. Germline lookup yields CDR1 SEHNR and CDR2 FQNEAQ (reference sequence). The CDR3 is made up of 15 amino acids. Trimming at V came to 5 bases and at J to 4 bases, leaving 7 bases not matched to a gene. DNA of the CDR3: TGTGCCAGCAGCCCGAGACAGGGGGCAGGAGAGACCCAGTACTTC. Amino acid sequence: CASSPRQGAGETQYF.

V usage is TRBV24-1 and J usage is TRBJ2-1; 10 bases are a match to TRBD2. V lost 4 bases and J lost 7; bases outside the gene matches: 9. The CDR3 is 16 residues long. Germline CDR1 is KGHDR and CDR2 is SFDVKD. CDR3 region: CATSDDSGGTRNEQFF. The CDR3 nucleotides are TGTGCCACCAGTGACGATAGCGGGGGGACTAGAAATGAGCAGTTCTTC.

This clonotype was detected ten times or more. The chain recombines TRBV4-3 with TRBJ2-3; 10 nucleotides agree with TRBD1. Germline V lookup: CDR1 LGHNA, CDR2 YSLEER. This CDR3 has 18 amino acids. Trimming cost V 0 bases and J 2 bases; bases outside gene matches: 8. The CDR3 DNA reads TGCGCCAGCAGCCAAGATCAAGGACAGGGGGTTTTCACAGATACGCAGTATTTT. Translating it yields CASSQDQGQGVFTDTQYF.

J is TRBJ2-7 and V is TRBV6-2 or TRBV6-3; perhaps TRBD1 as D (5 bases). The CDR3 has 16 amino acids. V was pared by 4 bases and J by 3 bases, with 19 bases between. Germline CDR1 MNHEY, CDR2 SVGEGT. As DNA, the CDR3 is TGTGCCAGCAGTTTAAGGGGAAGACTCTTAAACTACGAGCAGTACTTC. Its translation: CASSLRGRLLNYEQYF.

Many counts were recorded for this clonotype. V and J are TRBV20-1 and TRBJ2-7; D unclear. V gave up 0 bases and J gave up 4 bases, with 16 bases separating them. The length of the CDR3 is 15 residues. Germline values: CDR1 DFQATT, CDR2 SNEGSKA (reference sequence). The CDR3 region has the DNA TGCAGTGCTAGAGAAGGCGTAAAAAGGTGGTACGAGCAGTACTTC. As protein: CSAREGVKRWYEQYF.

With regard to this clonotype: At one end the junction does not follow the germline gene, possibly because of a read error. This sequence joins TRBV6-2 or TRBV6-3 and TRBJ2-1; a weak D match, TRBD2 (5 bases). The CDR3 runs 14 residues. Looked up from germline, CDR1 is MNHEY and CDR2 is SVGEGT. The CDR3: CASSSDSSYNERFF. The CDR3 DNA is TGTGCCAGCAGTTCGGACTCCAGCTACAATGAGCGGTTCTTC.

The chain employs TRBV30 and TRBJ2-2; D is undetermined. This CDR3 comprises 12 residues. Per germline, CDR1 GTSNPN and CDR2 SVGIG (reference sequence). V was clipped by 8 bases and J by 4 bases, with 11 bases between them. DNA for the CDR3: TGTGCCACCACCCGGCTCACCGGGGAGCTGTTTTTT. Translation gives CATTRLTGELFF. Supplemented by reference TRBV30 and TRBJ2-2, the full variable domain reads SQTIHQWPATLVQPVGSPLSLECTVEGTSNPNLYWYRQAAGRGLQLLFYSVGIGQISSEVPQNLSASRPQDRQFILSSKKLLLSDSGFYLCATTRLTGELFFGEGSRLTVL.

Notes on this clonotype: A much larger clone is a single base away; this may be a read error. This chain joins TRBV29-1 and TRBJ1-1; D is uncertain. V lost 4 bases and J lost 1, with 10 bases in between. There are 13 residues in the CDR3. The V gene's germline CDR1 is SQVTM and CDR2 ANQGSEA. The CDR3 spells CSVADTSNTEAFF. The CDR3 DNA sequence: TGCAGCGTTGCTGACACCTCGAACACTGAAGCTTTCTTT. Using reference TRBV29-1 and TRBJ1-1 for the parts outside the CDR3, the full variable domain is SAVISQKPSRDICQRGTSLTIQCQVDSQVTMMFWYRQQPGQSLTLIATANQGSEATYESGFVIDKFPISRPNLTFSTLTVSNMSPEDSSIYLCSVADTSNTEAFFGQGTRLTVV.

For this clonotype: A much larger clonotype is one base distant, so this may be a read error. V is TRBV7-9 and J is TRBJ2-7, with D uncertain. Between the trimmed V and J ends, which lost 1 base and 2 bases, there was a span of 12 bases. The CDR3 extends over 15 amino acids. Germline V gene sequence: CDR1 SEHNR, CDR2 FQNEAQ (reference sequence). The CDR3 here is CASSLEAFSPYEQYF. The CDR3 DNA follows: TGTGCCAGCAGCTTAGAAGCTTTCTCCCCCTACGAGCAGTACTTC.

A remark on this clonotype: A much larger clone sits a single nucleotide away, making a read error possible. V gene TRBV28 combines with J gene TRBJ2-5; 8 bases agree with TRBD2. The germline V gene has CDR1 MDHEN and CDR2 SYDVKM. The CDR3 has 15 residues. Losses at the gene ends were 2 bases for V and 3 bases for J; bases not matched to a gene: 5. The CDR3 nucleotides read TGTGCCAGCAGTTTAGTGGTTAGCGGGAAAGAGACCCAGTACTTC. Protein sequence: CASSLVVSGKETQYF.

Notes on this clonotype: One junction end disagrees with the germline gene, perhaps due to a read error. V usage is TRBV6-1 and J usage is TRBJ1-1; 10 bases agree with TRBD1. The CDR3 has 15 amino acids. The germline V gene encodes CDR1 MNHNS and CDR2 SASEGT. DNA of the CDR3: TGTGCCAGCAGCGGGATTGGGACAGGGGACACTGAAGCTCTCTTT. This sequence encodes CASSGIGTGDTEALF.